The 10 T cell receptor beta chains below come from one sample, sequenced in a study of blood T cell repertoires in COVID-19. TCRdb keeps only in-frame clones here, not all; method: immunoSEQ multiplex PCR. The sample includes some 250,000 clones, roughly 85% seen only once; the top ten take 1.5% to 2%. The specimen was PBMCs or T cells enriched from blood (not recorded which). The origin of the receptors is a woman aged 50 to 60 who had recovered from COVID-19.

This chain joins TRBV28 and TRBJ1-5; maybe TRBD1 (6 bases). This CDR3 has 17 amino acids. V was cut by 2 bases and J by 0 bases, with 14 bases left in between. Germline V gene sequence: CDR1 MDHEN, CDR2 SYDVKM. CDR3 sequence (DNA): TGTGCCAGCAGTTTAGAGCCGACAGGTTATAGCAATCAGCCCCAGCATTTT. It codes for CASSLEPTGYSNQPQHF.

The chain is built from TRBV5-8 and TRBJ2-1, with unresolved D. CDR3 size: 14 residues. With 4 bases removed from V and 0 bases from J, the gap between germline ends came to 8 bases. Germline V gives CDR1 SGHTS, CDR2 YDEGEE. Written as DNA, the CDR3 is TGTGCCAGCAGCGAGAGGAGCTCCTACAATGAGCAGTTCTTC. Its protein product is CASSERSSYNEQFF.

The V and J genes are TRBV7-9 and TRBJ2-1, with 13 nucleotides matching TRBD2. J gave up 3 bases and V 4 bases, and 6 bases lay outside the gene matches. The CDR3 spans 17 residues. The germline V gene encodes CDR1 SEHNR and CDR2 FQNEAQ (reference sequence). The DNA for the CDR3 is TGTGCCAGCAGCTCCACTAGCGGGAGGGGTATCTACAATGAGCAGTTCTTC. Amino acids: CASSSTSGRGIYNEQFF. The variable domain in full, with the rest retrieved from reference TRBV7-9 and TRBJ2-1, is DTGVSQNPRHKITKRGQNVTFRCDPISEHNRLYWYRQTLGQGPEFLTYFQNEAQLEKSRLLSDRFSAERPKGSFSTLEIQRTEQGDSAMYLCASSSTSGRGIYNEQFFGPGTRLTVL.

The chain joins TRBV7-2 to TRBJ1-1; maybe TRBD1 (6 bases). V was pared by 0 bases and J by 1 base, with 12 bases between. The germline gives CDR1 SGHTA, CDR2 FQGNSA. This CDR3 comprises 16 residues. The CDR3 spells CASSLALGRGNTEAFF. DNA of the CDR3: TGTGCCAGCAGCTTAGCGCTAGGCAGGGGGAACACTGAAGCTTTCTTT.

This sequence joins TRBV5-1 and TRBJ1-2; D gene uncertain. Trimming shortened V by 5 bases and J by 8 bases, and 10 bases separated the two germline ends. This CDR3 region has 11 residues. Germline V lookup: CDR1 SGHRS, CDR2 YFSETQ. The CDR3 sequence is CASSSPSGYTF. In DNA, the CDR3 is TGCGCCAGCAGTAGCCCCTCAGGCTACACCTTC.

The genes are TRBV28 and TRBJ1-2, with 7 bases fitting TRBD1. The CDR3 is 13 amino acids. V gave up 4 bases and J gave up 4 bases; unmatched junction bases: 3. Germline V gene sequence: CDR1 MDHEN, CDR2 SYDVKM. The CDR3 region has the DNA TGTGCCAGCAGTTCGGGACAGTCCTATGGCTACACCTTC. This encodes CASSSGQSYGYTF.

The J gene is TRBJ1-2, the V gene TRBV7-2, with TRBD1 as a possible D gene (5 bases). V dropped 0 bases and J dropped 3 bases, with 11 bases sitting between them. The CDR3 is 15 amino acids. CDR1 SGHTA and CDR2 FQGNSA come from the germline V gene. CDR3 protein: CASSLAGQGDYGYTF. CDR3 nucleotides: TGTGCCAGCAGCTTAGCAGGGCAGGGTGACTATGGCTACACCTTC.

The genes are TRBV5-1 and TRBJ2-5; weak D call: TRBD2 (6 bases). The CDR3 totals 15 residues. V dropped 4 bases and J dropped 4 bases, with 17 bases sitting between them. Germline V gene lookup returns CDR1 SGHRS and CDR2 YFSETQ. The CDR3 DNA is TGCGCCAGCAGCGCTACTAGCTTTGCCGTAGAGACCCAGTACTTC. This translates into CASSATSFAVETQYF.

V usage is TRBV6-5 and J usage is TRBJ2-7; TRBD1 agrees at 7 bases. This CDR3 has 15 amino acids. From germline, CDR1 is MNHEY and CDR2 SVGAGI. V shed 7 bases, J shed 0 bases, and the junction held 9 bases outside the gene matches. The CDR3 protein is CASTPTGTDSYEQYF. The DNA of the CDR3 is TGTGCCAGCACCCCTACCGGGACAGACTCCTACGAGCAGTACTTC.

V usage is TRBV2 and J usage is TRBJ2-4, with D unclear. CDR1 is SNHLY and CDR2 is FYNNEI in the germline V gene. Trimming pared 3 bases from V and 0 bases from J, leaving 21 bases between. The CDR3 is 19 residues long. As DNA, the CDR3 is TGTGCCAGCAGTGATAGTTTAGTCGCGGAAGAACTAGCCAAAAACATTCAGTACTTC. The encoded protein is CASSDSLVAEELAKNIQYF. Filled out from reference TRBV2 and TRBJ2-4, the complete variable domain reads EPEVTQTPSHQVTQMGQEVILRCVPISNHLYFYWYRQILGQKVEFLVSFYNNEISEKSEIFDDQFSVERPDGSNFTLKIRSTKLEDSAMYFCASSDSLVAEELAKNIQYFGAGTRLSVL.